What follows describes a single T cell receptor beta chain. Antigen: not known. The sample comes from a study of a mutant IDH1 vaccine in newly diagnosed glioma. Overall study: Vaccines were first given 4-6 weeks after radiotherapy alone, or with temozolomide cycles. Findings and caveats of the study: Pseudoprogression seemed unlinked to shifts in top peripheral T cell clonotypes.

Trimming removed 2 bases at V and 5 bases at J, with 12 bases between. Germline CDR1 reads MDHEN; CDR2 reads SYDVKM. This CDR3 has 14 residues. Generated by immunoSEQ multiplex PCR, the TCRdb table keeps only in-frame clones and is missing some. The sample consists of tens of thousands of clones, around nine tenths of them appearing once. As for time point: week 35, safety follow-up. In every dose of vaccine, 300 ug of mutant IDH1 20-mer peptide was given alongside topical imiquimod. Sequenced here: PBMCs, sampled from a glioma patient whose treatment included an IDH1 peptide vaccine. The genes are TRBV28 and TRBJ1-2; D gene ambiguous. The TCR was taken from a man aged 25 to 45 with glioma. CDR3 in DNA: TGTGCCAGCAGTTTAGGGCAGACATTTTATGGCTACACCTTC. Protein sequence: CASSLGQTFYGYTF.